The rows below give T cell receptor beta chains drawn from one sample of a study of T cell responses to AZD1222 COVID-19 vaccine. Produced via immunoSEQ multiplex PCR; TCRdb's table is partial and in-frame only. The ten top clones account for about 2.2%, within a sample of around 140,000 clones. The sequencing sample was made of peripheral blood. The source is an adult in good health. CDR3s include the opening cysteine and the closing phenylalanine or tryptophan. Each record gives: CDR3 length, D gene, J gene, V gene, CDR3 protein, CDR3 DNA. A D gene is named only where the DNA matches it firmly.

cdr3_length: 17
d_call: NA
j_call: TRBJ2-2
v_call: TRBV30
cdr3_aa: CAWSVLGGGWGTGELFF
cdr3_nt: TGTGCCTGGAGTGTACTAGGAGGGGGCTGGGGGACCGGGGAGCTGTTTTTT

cdr3_length: 14
d_call: NA
j_call: TRBJ1-2
v_call: TRBV6-2/TRBV6-3
cdr3_aa: CASRYGTAGYGYTF
cdr3_nt: TGTGCCAGCAGGTACGGGACGGCTGGCTATGGCTACACCTTC

cdr3_length: 17
d_call: NA
j_call: TRBJ2-3
v_call: TRBV11-3
cdr3_aa: CASSLGRGGPRTDTQYF
cdr3_nt: TGTGCCAGCAGCTTAGGACGCGGCGGGCCGCGCACAGATACGCAGTATTTT

cdr3_length: 11
d_call: NA
j_call: TRBJ1-5
v_call: TRBV6-5
cdr3_aa: CASTLHRDQHF
cdr3_nt: TGTGCCAGCACCCTGCACAGGGACCAGCATTTT

cdr3_length: 14
d_call: TRBD1
j_call: TRBJ1-4
v_call: TRBV28
cdr3_aa: CASCTGGLCEKLFF
cdr3_nt: TGTGCCAGCTGTACAGGGGGGCTTTGTGAAAAACTGTTTTTT

cdr3_length: 15
d_call: TRBD2
j_call: TRBJ2-3
v_call: TRBV7-2
cdr3_aa: CASSLLRGSTDTQYF
cdr3_nt: TGTGCCAGCAGCTTGCTGCGGGGGAGCACAGATACGCAGTATTTT

cdr3_length: 17
d_call: NA
j_call: TRBJ1-3
v_call: TRBV15
cdr3_aa: CATSRNGPGSSGNTIYF
cdr3_nt: TGTGCCACCAGCAGAAACGGACCGGGAAGCTCTGGAAACACCATATATTTT

cdr3_length: 18
d_call: NA
j_call: TRBJ1-6
v_call: TRBV5-1
cdr3_aa: CASSLDAGARGDNSPLHF
cdr3_nt: TGCGCCAGCAGCTTGGATGCAGGGGCCAGGGGAGATAATTCACCCCTCCACTTT

cdr3_length: 16
d_call: TRBD2
j_call: TRBJ2-5
v_call: TRBV5-1
cdr3_aa: CASSLGVTSGQETQYF
cdr3_nt: TGCGCCAGCAGCTTGGGAGTGACTAGCGGGCAAGAGACCCAGTACTTC

cdr3_length: 15
d_call: NA
j_call: TRBJ1-5
v_call: TRBV30
cdr3_aa: CAWSRGASSNQPQHF
cdr3_nt: TGTGCCTGGAGCCGAGGGGCGTCTAGCAATCAGCCCCAGCATTTT

cdr3_length: 15
d_call: TRBD2
j_call: TRBJ2-2
v_call: TRBV5-1
cdr3_aa: CASSQGLAGTGELFF
cdr3_nt: TGCGCCAGCAGCCAGGGACTAGCGGGCACCGGGGAGCTGTTTTTT

cdr3_length: 14
d_call: NA
j_call: TRBJ2-1
v_call: TRBV3-1/TRBV3-2
cdr3_aa: CASSRGGTHNEQFF
cdr3_nt: TGTGCCAGCAGCCGGGGGGGCACCCACAATGAGCAGTTCTTC

cdr3_length: 13
d_call: TRBD2
j_call: TRBJ2-1
v_call: TRBV3-1/TRBV3-2
cdr3_aa: CASSHGTSEEQFF
cdr3_nt: TGTGCCAGCAGCCACGGGACTAGCGAGGAGCAGTTCTTC

cdr3_length: 15
d_call: TRBD1
j_call: TRBJ1-2
v_call: TRBV28
cdr3_aa: CASSFSEGGVEGYTF
cdr3_nt: TGTGCCAGCAGTTTTAGCGAAGGGGGCGTAGAGGGCTACACCTTC

cdr3_length: 15
d_call: TRBD2
j_call: TRBJ2-1
v_call: TRBV7-2
cdr3_aa: CASSLVAGGLNEQFF
cdr3_nt: TGTGCCAGCAGCTTAGTAGCGGGGGGTCTGAATGAGCAGTTCTTC

cdr3_length: 12
d_call: NA
j_call: TRBJ2-2
v_call: TRBV6-4
cdr3_aa: CASNIYTGELFF
cdr3_nt: TGTGCCAGCAACATCTACACCGGGGAGCTGTTTTTT

cdr3_length: 14
d_call: NA
j_call: TRBJ1-2
v_call: TRBV9
cdr3_aa: CASSVGRGGGGYTF
cdr3_nt: TGTGCCAGCAGCGTAGGAAGAGGGGGAGGTGGCTACACCTTC

cdr3_length: 16
d_call: NA
j_call: TRBJ1-6
v_call: TRBV7-7
cdr3_aa: CASSLNGATSNSPLHF
cdr3_nt: TGTGCCAGCAGCTTAAATGGGGCGACAAGTAATTCACCCCTCCACTTT

cdr3_length: 13
d_call: TRBD1
j_call: TRBJ1-1
v_call: TRBV6-5
cdr3_aa: CASSSDRGVKAFF
cdr3_nt: TGTGCCAGCAGTTCGGACAGGGGCGTAAAAGCTTTCTTT

cdr3_length: 12
d_call: TRBD1
j_call: TRBJ1-1
v_call: TRBV19
cdr3_aa: CASRGQGAEAFF
cdr3_nt: TGTGCCAGTAGGGGACAGGGGGCTGAAGCTTTCTTT

cdr3_length: 11
d_call: NA
j_call: TRBJ1-2
v_call: TRBV2
cdr3_aa: CASRRQGGYTF
cdr3_nt: TGTGCCAGCAGGAGACAAGGTGGCTACACCTTC

cdr3_length: 17
d_call: TRBD1
j_call: TRBJ1-3
v_call: TRBV18
cdr3_aa: CASSPRGQDDSGNTIYF
cdr3_nt: TGTGCCAGCTCACCAAGGGGACAGGACGACTCTGGAAACACCATATATTTT

cdr3_length: 14
d_call: NA
j_call: TRBJ1-6
v_call: TRBV7-8
cdr3_aa: CASSLKEVNSPLHF
cdr3_nt: TGTGCCAGCAGCTTAAAGGAAGTAAATTCACCCCTCCACTTT

cdr3_length: 19
d_call: NA
j_call: TRBJ1-5
v_call: TRBV12-2
cdr3_aa: CASRFTPRSGERFRQPQHF
cdr3_nt: TGTGCAAGTCGCTTCACACCGAGAAGTGGGGAGCGATTTAGGCAGCCCCAGCATTTT

cdr3_length: 14
d_call: NA
j_call: TRBJ1-2
v_call: TRBV6-6
cdr3_aa: CASSDRQAGYGYTF
cdr3_nt: TGTGCCAGCAGTGACCGACAGGCGGGGTATGGCTACACCTTC

cdr3_length: 16
d_call: NA
j_call: TRBJ2-7
v_call: TRBV4-3
cdr3_aa: CASSQDGLDRGYEQYF
cdr3_nt: TGCGCCAGCAGCCAAGATGGGCTAGATCGTGGGTACGAGCAGTACTTC

cdr3_length: 14
d_call: NA
j_call: TRBJ2-5
v_call: TRBV29-1
cdr3_aa: CSVGVRGSPETQYF
cdr3_nt: TGCAGCGTTGGAGTTCGGGGGAGCCCAGAGACCCAGTACTTC

cdr3_length: 15
d_call: NA
j_call: TRBJ1-6
v_call: TRBV7-9
cdr3_aa: CASSPSGGYNSPLHF
cdr3_nt: TGTGCCAGCAGCCCCTCGGGAGGCTATAATTCACCCCTCCACTTT

cdr3_length: 14
d_call: TRBD2
j_call: TRBJ2-3
v_call: TRBV7-6
cdr3_aa: CASSFGTPGGTQYF
cdr3_nt: TGTGCCAGCAGCTTCGGGACCCCGGGGGGTACGCAGTATTTT